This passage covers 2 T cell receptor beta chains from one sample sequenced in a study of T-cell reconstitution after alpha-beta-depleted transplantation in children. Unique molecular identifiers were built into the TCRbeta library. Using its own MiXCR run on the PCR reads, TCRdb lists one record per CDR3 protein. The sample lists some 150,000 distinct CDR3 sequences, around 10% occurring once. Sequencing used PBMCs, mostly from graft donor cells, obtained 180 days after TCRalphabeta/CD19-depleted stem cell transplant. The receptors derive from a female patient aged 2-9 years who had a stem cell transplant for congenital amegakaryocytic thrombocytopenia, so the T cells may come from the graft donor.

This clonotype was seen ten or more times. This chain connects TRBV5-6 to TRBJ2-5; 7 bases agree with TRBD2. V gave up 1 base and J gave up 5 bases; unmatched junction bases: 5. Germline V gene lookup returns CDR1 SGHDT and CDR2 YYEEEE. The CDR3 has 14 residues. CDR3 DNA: TGTGCCAGCAGCTTGTGGGGGGGAATGGAGACCCAGTACTTC. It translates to CASSLWGGMETQYF.

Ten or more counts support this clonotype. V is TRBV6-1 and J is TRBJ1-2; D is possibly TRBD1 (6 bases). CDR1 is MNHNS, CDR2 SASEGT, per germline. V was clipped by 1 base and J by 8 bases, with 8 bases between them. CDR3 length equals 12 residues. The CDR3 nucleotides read TGTGCCAGCAGTGAAGGGGGACACGGCTACACCTTC. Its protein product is CASSEGGHGYTF.